This entry lists 6 T cell receptor beta chains sequenced from one sample in a study of cytomegalovirus exposure and HLA in healthy donors. 13 Jbeta primers and 60 Vbeta primers were used for the PCR. Libraries were prepared by immunoSEQ multiplex PCR; TCRdb keeps only in-frame clonotypes and omits some of them. This sample has over 150,000 clones; roughly three quarters occur once, and the top ten carry 9.5% to 15%. The specimen was PBMCs. The origin of the receptors is a young man in good health and CMV-seropositive.

The CDR3 protein is CASSTGAGGEKLFF. CDR3 coding DNA: TGTGCCAGCAGCACGGGGGCAGGGGGCGAAAAACTGTTTTTT. The chain recombines TRBV27 with TRBJ1-4; 8 positions match TRBD1. Germline CDR1 and CDR2: MNHEY and SMNVEV (reference sequence). The CDR3 extends over 14 amino acids. Germline trimming cut 6 bases from V and 8 bases from J; bases unmatched to any gene: 8.

This chain uses TRBV19 with TRBJ2-7; TRBD1 agrees at 7 bases. The CDR3 is 16 residues long. Germline loops: CDR1 LNHDA, CDR2 SQIVND (reference sequence). The trim removed 5 bases at V and 5 bases at J, leaving 15 bases unmatched. As DNA, the CDR3 is TGTGCCAGTAGTTCGCCGGACAGGACGTTATTCGACGAGCAGTACTTC. This codes for CASSSPDRTLFDEQYF.

The chain couples TRBV18 to TRBJ2-7; a possible D gene is TRBD2 (7 bases). Germline assignment: CDR1 KGHSH and CDR2 LQKENI. The CDR3 is made up of 20 amino acids. V was cut by 3 bases and J by 2 bases, with 29 bases left in between. As DNA, the CDR3 is TGTGCCAGCTCACCCCGGCTGGGGGGCAGGGGCCCCGGGGGGACCTACGAGCAGTACTTC. It yields the protein CASSPRLGGRGPGGTYEQYF.

The chain employs TRBV30 and TRBJ1-3, with D perhaps matching TRBD1 (5 bases). The CDR3 loop spans 15 amino acids. Trimming removed 3 bases at V and 3 bases at J, with 15 bases between. Germline CDR1 reads GTSNPN; CDR2 reads SVGIG (reference sequence). Here the CDR3 DNA reads TGTGCCTGGAGCGGCGGGGCCCTAATTGGAAACACCATATATTTT. Its protein product is CAWSGGALIGNTIYF. Full variable domain (remainder filled in from reference TRBV30 and TRBJ1-3): SQTIHQWPATLVQPVGSPLSLECTVEGTSNPNLYWYRQAAGRGLQLLFYSVGIGQISSEVPQNLSASRPQDRQFILSSKKLLLSDSGFYLCAWSGGALIGNTIYFGEGSWLTVV.

Comments on this clone: Germline and junction disagree at one end, which may indicate a read error. The rearrangement links TRBV7-9 to TRBJ2-1, with TRBD1 as a possible D gene (6 bases). The CDR3 covers 15 residues. The V gene's germline CDR1 is SEHNR and CDR2 FQNEAQ (reference sequence). This CDR3 is CSSSPRRDIRDEQFF. CDR3 in DNA: TGTTCCAGCAGCCCGCGACGGGACATACGAGATGAGCAGTTCTTC.

This sequence joins TRBV28 and TRBJ2-5; TRBD2 matches at 14 bases. V shed 4 bases and J 5 bases; nucleotides not matched to a gene: 3. Per the germline V gene, CDR1 is MDHEN and CDR2 is SYDVKM. The CDR3 has 15 amino acids. The CDR3 protein is CASSSGLAGVETQYF. The CDR3, as DNA: TGTGCCAGCAGTTCGGGACTAGCGGGAGTGGAGACCCAGTACTTC. Full variable domain (remainder filled in from reference TRBV28 and TRBJ2-5): DVKVTQSSRYLVKRTGEKVFLECVQDMDHENMFWYRQDPGLGLRLIYFSYDVKMKEKGDIPEGYSVSREKKERFSLILESASTNQTSMYLCASSSGLAGVETQYFGPGTRLLVL.